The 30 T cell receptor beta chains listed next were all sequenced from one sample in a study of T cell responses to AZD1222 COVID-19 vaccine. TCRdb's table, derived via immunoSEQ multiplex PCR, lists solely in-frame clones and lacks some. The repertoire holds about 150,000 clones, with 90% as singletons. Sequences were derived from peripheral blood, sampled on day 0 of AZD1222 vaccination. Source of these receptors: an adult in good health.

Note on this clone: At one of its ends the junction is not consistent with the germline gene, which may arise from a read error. The CDR3 loop reads CASSPYIEQFF. CDR3 bases: TGTGCCAGCAGCCCCTACATTGAGCAGTTCTTC. V is TRBV7-9 and J is TRBJ2-1; D gene ambiguous. Per the germline V gene, CDR1 is SEHNR and CDR2 is FQNEAQ (reference sequence). This CDR3 has 11 amino acids.

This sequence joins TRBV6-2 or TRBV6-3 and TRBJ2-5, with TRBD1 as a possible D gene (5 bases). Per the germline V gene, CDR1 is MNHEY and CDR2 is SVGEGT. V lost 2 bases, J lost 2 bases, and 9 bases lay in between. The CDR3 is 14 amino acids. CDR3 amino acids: CASSYPQEQETQYF. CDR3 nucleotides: TGTGCCAGCAGTTACCCACAGGAGCAAGAGACCCAGTACTTC.

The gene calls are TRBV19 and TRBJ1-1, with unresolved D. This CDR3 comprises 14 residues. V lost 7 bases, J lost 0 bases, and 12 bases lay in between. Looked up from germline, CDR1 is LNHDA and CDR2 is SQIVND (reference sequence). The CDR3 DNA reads TGTGCCAGTAAGGACCCCAAAATGAACACTGAAGCTTTCTTT. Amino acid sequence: CASKDPKMNTEAFF.

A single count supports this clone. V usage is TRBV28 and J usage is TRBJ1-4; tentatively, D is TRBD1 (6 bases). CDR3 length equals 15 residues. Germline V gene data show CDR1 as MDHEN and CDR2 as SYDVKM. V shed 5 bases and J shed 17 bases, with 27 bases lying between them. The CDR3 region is CASSPTDGQRAMGFF. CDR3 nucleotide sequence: TGTGCCAGCAGTCCTACCGACGGACAGCGGGCGATGGGTTTTTTT.

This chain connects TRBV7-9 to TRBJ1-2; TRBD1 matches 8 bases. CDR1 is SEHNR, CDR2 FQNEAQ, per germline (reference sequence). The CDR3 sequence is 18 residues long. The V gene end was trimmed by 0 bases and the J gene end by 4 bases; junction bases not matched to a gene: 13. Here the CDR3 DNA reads TGTGCCAGCAGCTTAGCTCGGACAGGGTCATTATTTGGCTATGGCTACACCTTC. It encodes CASSLARTGSLFGYGYTF.

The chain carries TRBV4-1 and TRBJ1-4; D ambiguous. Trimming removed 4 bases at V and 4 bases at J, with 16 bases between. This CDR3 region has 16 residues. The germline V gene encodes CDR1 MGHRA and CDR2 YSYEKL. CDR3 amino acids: CASSLRPGSLNEKLFF. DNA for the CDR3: TGCGCCAGCAGCCTACGCCCGGGAAGTCTTAATGAAAAACTGTTTTTT.

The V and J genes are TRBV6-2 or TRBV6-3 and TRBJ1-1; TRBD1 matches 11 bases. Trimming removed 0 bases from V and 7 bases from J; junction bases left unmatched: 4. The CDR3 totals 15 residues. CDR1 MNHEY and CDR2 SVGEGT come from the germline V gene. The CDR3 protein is CASSYSDRGLREAFF. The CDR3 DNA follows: TGTGCCAGCAGTTACTCGGACAGGGGGCTGCGTGAAGCTTTCTTT.

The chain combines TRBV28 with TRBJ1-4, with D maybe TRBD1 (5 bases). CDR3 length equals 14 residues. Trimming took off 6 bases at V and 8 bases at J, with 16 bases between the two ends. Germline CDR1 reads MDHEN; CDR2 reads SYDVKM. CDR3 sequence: CASSNSKEGEKLFF. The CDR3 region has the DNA TGTGCCAGCAGCAACAGTAAAGAGGGGGAAAAACTGTTTTTT. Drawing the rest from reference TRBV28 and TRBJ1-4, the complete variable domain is DVKVTQSSRYLVKRTGEKVFLECVQDMDHENMFWYRQDPGLGLRLIYFSYDVKMKEKGDIPEGYSVSREKKERFSLILESASTNQTSMYLCASSNSKEGEKLFFGSGTQLSVL.

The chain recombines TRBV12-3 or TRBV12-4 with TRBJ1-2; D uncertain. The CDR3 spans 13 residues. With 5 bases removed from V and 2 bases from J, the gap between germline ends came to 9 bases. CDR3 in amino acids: CASSILPNYGYTF. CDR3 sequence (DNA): TGTGCCAGCAGTATCCTGCCCAACTATGGCTACACCTTC.

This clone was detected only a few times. The CDR3 DNA is TGTGCCAGCAGCTTAGCGGGGACCAACTATGAGCAGTTCTTC. Its protein product is CASSLAGTNYEQFF. This chain connects TRBV7-2 to TRBJ2-1, with D perhaps given as TRBD1 or TRBD2 (5 bases each). V was shortened by 0 bases and J by 8 bases, with 11 bases between the two germline ends. The length of the CDR3 is 14 residues. Germline-derived CDR1 and CDR2 are SGHTA and FQGNSA.

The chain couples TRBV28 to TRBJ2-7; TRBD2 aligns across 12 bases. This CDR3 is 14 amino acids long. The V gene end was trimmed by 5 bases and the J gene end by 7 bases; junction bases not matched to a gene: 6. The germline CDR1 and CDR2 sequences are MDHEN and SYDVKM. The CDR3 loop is CASSPPGLAGEQYF. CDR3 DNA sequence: TGTGCCAGCAGTCCCCCGGGACTAGCGGGTGAGCAGTACTTC.

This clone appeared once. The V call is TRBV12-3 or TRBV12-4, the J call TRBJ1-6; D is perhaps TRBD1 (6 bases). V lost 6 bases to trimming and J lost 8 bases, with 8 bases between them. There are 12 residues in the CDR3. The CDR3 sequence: CASRDSYSPLHF. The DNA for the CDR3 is TGTGCCAGCAGGGACAGTTATTCACCCCTCCACTTT.

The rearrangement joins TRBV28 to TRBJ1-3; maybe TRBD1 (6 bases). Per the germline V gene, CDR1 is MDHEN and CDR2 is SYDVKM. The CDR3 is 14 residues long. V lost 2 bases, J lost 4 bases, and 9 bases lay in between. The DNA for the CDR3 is TGTGCCAGCAGTTTAAAAGGGACAGGAAACACCATATATTTT. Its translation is CASSLKGTGNTIYF. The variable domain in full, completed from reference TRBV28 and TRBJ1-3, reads DVKVTQSSRYLVKRTGEKVFLECVQDMDHENMFWYRQDPGLGLRLIYFSYDVKMKEKGDIPEGYSVSREKKERFSLILESASTNQTSMYLCASSLKGTGNTIYFGEGSWLTVV.

This CDR3 is CASSRLNYGYTF. The DNA for the CDR3 is TGTGCCAGCAGTCGCCTAAACTATGGCTACACCTTC. The rearrangement uses TRBV2 and TRBJ1-2; D uncertain. Trimming took off 5 bases at V and 2 bases at J, with 6 bases between the two ends. The length of the CDR3 is 12 residues. Germline values: CDR1 SNHLY, CDR2 FYNNEI.

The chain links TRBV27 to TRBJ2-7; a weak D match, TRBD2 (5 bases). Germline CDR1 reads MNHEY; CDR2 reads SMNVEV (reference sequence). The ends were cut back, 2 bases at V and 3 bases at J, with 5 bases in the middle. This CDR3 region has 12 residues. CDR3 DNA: TGTGCCAGCAGTTTAGAGGGCTACGAGCAGTACTTC. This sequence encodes CASSLEGYEQYF.

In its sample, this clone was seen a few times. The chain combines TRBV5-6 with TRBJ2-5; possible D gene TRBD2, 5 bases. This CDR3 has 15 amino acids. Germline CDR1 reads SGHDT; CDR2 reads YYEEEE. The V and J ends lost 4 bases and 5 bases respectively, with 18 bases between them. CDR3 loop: CASSPNPERGETQYF. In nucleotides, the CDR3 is TGTGCCAGCAGCCCGAATCCCGAGAGAGGGGAGACCCAGTACTTC.

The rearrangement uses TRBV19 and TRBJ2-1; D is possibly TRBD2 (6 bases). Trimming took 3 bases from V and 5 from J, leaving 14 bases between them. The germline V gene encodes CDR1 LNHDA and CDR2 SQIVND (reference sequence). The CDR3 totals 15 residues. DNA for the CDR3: TGTGCCAGTAGTATGCTAGCGTTGTCCAACAATGAGCAGTTCTTC. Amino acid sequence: CASSMLALSNNEQFF. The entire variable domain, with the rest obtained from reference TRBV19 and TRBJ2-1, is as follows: DGGITQSPKYLFRKEGQNVTLSCEQNLNHDAMYWYRQDPGQGLRLIYYSQIVNDFQKGDIAEGYSVSREKKESFPLTVTSAQKNPTAFYLCASSMLALSNNEQFFGPGTRLTVL.

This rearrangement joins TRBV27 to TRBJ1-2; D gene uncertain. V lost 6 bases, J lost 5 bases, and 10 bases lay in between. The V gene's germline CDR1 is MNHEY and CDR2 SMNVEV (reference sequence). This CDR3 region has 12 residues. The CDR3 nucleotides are TGTGCCAGCAGGGACCCGGAGTATGGCTACACCTTC. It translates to CASRDPEYGYTF.

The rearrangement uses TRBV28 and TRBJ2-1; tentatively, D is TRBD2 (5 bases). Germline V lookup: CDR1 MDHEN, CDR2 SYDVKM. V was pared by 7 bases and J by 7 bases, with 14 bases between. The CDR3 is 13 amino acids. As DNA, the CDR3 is TGTGCCAGCAAGCAAGGCCGGGGAAATGAGCAGTTCTTC. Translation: CASKQGRGNEQFF.

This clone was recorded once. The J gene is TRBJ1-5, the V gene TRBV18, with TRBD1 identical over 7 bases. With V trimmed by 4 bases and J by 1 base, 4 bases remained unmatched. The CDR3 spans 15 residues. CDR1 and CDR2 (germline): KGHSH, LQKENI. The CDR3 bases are TGTGCCAGCTCACGGGGGACAGACAGCAATCAGCCCCAGCATTTT. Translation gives CASSRGTDSNQPQHF. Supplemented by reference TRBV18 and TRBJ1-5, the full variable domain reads NAGVMQNPRHLVRRRGQEARLRCSPMKGHSHVYWYRQLPEEGLKFMVYLQKENIIDESGMPKERFSAEFPKEGPSILRIQQVVRGDSAAYFCASSRGTDSNQPQHFGDGTRLSIL.

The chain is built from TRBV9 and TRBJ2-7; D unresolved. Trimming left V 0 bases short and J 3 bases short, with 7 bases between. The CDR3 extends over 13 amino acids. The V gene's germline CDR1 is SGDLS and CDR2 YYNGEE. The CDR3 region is CASSVGPSYEQYF. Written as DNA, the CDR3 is TGTGCCAGCAGCGTAGGGCCCAGCTACGAGCAGTACTTC.

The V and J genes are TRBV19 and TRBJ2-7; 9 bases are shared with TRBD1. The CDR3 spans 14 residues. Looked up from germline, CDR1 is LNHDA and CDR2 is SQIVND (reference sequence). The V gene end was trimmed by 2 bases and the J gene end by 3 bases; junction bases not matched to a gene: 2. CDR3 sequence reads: CASSIRGQGYEQYF. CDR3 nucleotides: TGTGCCAGTAGTATAAGGGGACAGGGCTACGAGCAGTACTTC.

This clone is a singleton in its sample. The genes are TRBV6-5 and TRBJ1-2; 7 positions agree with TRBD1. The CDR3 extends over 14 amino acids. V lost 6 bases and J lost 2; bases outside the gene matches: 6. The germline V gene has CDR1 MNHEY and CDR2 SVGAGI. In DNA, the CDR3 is TGTGCCAGCAGCGTCACGGGACAGAACTATGGCTACACCTTC. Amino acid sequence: CASSVTGQNYGYTF.

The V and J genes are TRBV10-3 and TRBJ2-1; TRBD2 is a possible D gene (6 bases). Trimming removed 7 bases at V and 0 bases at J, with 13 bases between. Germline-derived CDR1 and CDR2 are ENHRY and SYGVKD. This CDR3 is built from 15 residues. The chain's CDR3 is CAITGTSHSYNEQFF. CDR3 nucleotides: TGTGCCATCACTGGGACTTCTCACTCCTACAATGAGCAGTTCTTC.

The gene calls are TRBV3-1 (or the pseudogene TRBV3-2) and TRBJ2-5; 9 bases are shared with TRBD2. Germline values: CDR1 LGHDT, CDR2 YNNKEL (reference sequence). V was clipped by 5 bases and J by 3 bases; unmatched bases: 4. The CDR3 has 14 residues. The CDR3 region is CASSFRLAEETQYF. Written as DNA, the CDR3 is TGTGCCAGCAGCTTCCGACTAGCGGAAGAGACCCAGTACTTC.

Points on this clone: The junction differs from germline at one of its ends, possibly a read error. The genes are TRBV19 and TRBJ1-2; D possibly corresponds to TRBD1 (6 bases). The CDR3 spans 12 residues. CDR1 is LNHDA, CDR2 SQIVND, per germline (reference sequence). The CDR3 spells CASSIQTGRWIF. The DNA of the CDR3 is TGTGCCAGTAGTATCCAAACAGGGCGCTGGATCTTC.

CDR3 amino acids: CASSQALAGPYNEQFF. DNA for the CDR3: TGCGCCAGCAGCCAGGCCTTAGCGGGGCCCTACAATGAGCAGTTCTTC. The genes are TRBV4-3 and TRBJ2-1; 8 nucleotides match TRBD2. Trimming cost V 3 bases and J 2 bases; bases outside gene matches: 6. The CDR3 sequence is 16 residues long. Germline V gene data show CDR1 as LGHNA and CDR2 as YSLEER.

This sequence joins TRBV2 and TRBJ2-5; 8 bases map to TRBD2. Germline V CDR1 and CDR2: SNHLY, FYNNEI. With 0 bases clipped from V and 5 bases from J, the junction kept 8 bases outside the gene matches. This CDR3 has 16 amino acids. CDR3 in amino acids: CASSEAEAGARETQYF. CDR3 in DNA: TGTGCCAGCAGTGAAGCGGAAGCGGGAGCGCGGGAGACCCAGTACTTC.

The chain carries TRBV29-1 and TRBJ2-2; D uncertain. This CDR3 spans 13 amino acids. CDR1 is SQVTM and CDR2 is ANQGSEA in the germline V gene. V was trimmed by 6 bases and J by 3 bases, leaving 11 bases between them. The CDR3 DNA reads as TGCAGCGTCGGACCGAGAGACACCGGGGAGCTGTTTTTT. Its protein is CSVGPRDTGELFF.

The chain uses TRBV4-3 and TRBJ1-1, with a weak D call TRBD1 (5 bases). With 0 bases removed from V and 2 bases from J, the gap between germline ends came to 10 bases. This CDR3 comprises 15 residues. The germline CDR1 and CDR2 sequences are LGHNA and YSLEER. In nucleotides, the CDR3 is TGCGCCAGCAGCCAAGATTGGGGCCTAAACACTGAAGCTTTCTTT. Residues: CASSQDWGLNTEAFF.